This T cell receptor (beta chain) was sequenced in a study of T cell repertoires in cytomegalovirus infection. Across the whole study: Both a matching HLA type and CMV infection were indicated by public TCR beta signatures.

In TCRdb, the reads were re-called with MiXCR into one record per CDR3 protein. The data contain some 50,000 distinct CDR3 sequences, roughly 22% of them seen just once; the ten biggest clones take up 80% to 90%. The sample holds a few counts of this clonotype. Its target is unknown. CDR3 length: 14 residues. The V gene lost 7 bases and the J gene lost 7 bases, with 17 bases spanning the gap. Germline lookup yields CDR1 SEHNR and CDR2 FQNEAQ (reference sequence). The clonotype comes from a human donor in good health (CMV status not recorded). Some clones in this sample may be carry-over from other donors' samples. This chain connects TRBV7-9 to TRBJ1-5, with a tentative D call TRBD1 (6 bases). Sequences were derived from CD8+ T cells from cultured PBMCs, sampled from culture after CMV antigen stimulation. Here the CDR3 reads CASTDIGGGQPQHF. The CDR3 DNA reads as TGTGCCAGCACCGATATAGGGGGGGGACAGCCCCAGCATTTT. The full variable domain, its missing parts supplied by reference TRBV7-9 and TRBJ1-5, is DTGVSQNPRHKITKRGQNVTFRCDPISEHNRLYWYRQTLGQGPEFLTYFQNEAQLEKSRLLSDRFSAERPKGSFSTLEIQRTEQGDSAMYLCASTDIGGGQPQHFGDGTRLSIL.